This passage covers 17 T cell receptor beta chains from one sample sequenced in a study of blood T cell repertoires in COVID-19. Generated by immunoSEQ multiplex PCR, the TCRdb table keeps only in-frame clones and is missing some. The sample includes about 180,000 clones, roughly 84% of them seen just once. Input material: PBMCs or T cells enriched from blood (not recorded which). Receptors were obtained from a woman in her fifties or sixties who had recovered from COVID-19.

V and J are TRBV28 and TRBJ1-4, with 12 bases matching TRBD1. The germline V gene encodes CDR1 MDHEN and CDR2 SYDVKM. V lost 6 bases and J lost 5; bases outside the gene matches: 4. This CDR3 comprises 15 residues. The CDR3 DNA sequence: TGTGCCAGCAGCCTCGGGACAGGGGGCAATGAAAAACTGTTTTTT. This encodes CASSLGTGGNEKLFF.

The genes are TRBV19 and TRBJ1-5; 7 bases agree with TRBD1. V lost 5 bases, J lost 0 bases, and 7 bases stayed unmatched. Germline V gene lookup returns CDR1 LNHDA and CDR2 SQIVND (reference sequence). The CDR3 is 16 amino acids. The CDR3 sequence is CASSDRAPRSNQPQHF. CDR3 in DNA: TGTGCCAGTAGTGACAGGGCGCCCCGTAGCAATCAGCCCCAGCATTTT. The complete variable domain, with remaining parts taken from reference TRBV19 and TRBJ1-5, reads DGGITQSPKYLFRKEGQNVTLSCEQNLNHDAMYWYRQDPGQGLRLIYYSQIVNDFQKGDIAEGYSVSREKKESFPLTVTSAQKNPTAFYLCASSDRAPRSNQPQHFGDGTRLSIL.

CDR3 in amino acids: CASSEVPGRETQYF. In DNA form, the CDR3 reads TGTGCCAGCAGTGAAGTACCCGGGAGGGAGACCCAGTACTTC. The V gene is TRBV2, the J gene TRBJ2-5; 7 nucleotides align to TRBD2. CDR1 SNHLY and CDR2 FYNNEI come from the germline V gene. Trimming removed 1 base from V and 5 bases from J; junction bases left unmatched: 4. The CDR3 sequence is 14 residues long.

The chain links TRBV11-3 to TRBJ2-3; 9 bases are a match to TRBD2. Germline trimming cut 5 bases from V and 3 bases from J; bases unmatched to any gene: 6. There are 15 residues in the CDR3. Germline CDR1 is SGHNT and CDR2 is YENEEA. The CDR3 sequence is CASSTGTSPTDTQYF. For the CDR3, the DNA is TGTGCCAGCAGCACCGGGACTAGCCCAACAGATACGCAGTATTTT.

The rearrangement uses TRBV6-2 or TRBV6-3 and TRBJ2-2; no definite D call. V shed 6 bases and J shed 6 bases, with 17 bases lying between them. There are 15 residues in the CDR3. Per the germline V gene, CDR1 is MNHEY and CDR2 is SVGEGT. In DNA, the CDR3 is TGTGCCAGCAGCCAGGTGGGCAAGCATCCCGGGGAGCTGTTTTTT. It is translated as CASSQVGKHPGELFF.

The CDR3 is CSVEGRAAVSNQPQHF. The DNA for the CDR3 is TGCAGCGTTGAAGGCAGGGCAGCTGTGAGCAATCAGCCCCAGCATTTT. The V gene is TRBV29-1, the J gene TRBJ1-5; D might be TRBD1 (5 bases). Germline V gives CDR1 SQVTM, CDR2 ANQGSEA. Trimming stripped 1 base from V and 1 base from J, with 14 bases between. The CDR3 length is 16 residues.

The chain joins TRBV7-9 to TRBJ1-1; 9 bases line up with TRBD1. CDR1 is SEHNR, CDR2 FQNEAQ, per germline (reference sequence). J gave up 3 bases and V 2 bases, and 4 bases lay outside the gene matches. There are 15 residues in the CDR3. The CDR3, as DNA: TGTGCCAGCAGCTTAATCCGACAGGGGGACACTGAAGCTTTCTTT. Protein product: CASSLIRQGDTEAFF.

The CDR3 loop is CASSLPGLDGYTF. The CDR3 DNA sequence: TGTGCCAGCAGCTTGCCCGGGTTAGATGGCTACACCTTC. The chain recombines TRBV5-4 with TRBJ1-2; D is ambiguous. V lost 1 base and J 6 bases, leaving 10 bases between the germline ends. Germline-derived CDR1 and CDR2 are SGHNT and YYREEE (reference sequence). The CDR3 contains 13 residues. The full variable domain, with the rest looked up from reference TRBV5-4 and TRBJ1-2, is ETGVTQSPTHLIKTRGQQVTLRCSSQSGHNTVSWYQQALGQGPQFIFQYYREEENGRGNFPPRFSGLQFPNYSSELNVNALELDDSALYLCASSLPGLDGYTFGSGTRLTVV.

This chain joins TRBV13 and TRBJ1-3, with TRBD1 matching 8 bases. CDR1 PRHDT and CDR2 FYEKMQ come from the germline V gene (reference sequence). Trimming cost V 5 bases and J 0 bases; bases outside gene matches: 6. The CDR3 is 16 amino acids. The CDR3: CASSRRQGFSGNTIYF. The DNA of the CDR3 is TGTGCCAGCAGCCGAAGACAGGGGTTCTCTGGAAACACCATATATTTT.

The gene calls are TRBV2 and TRBJ1-1; TRBD1 agrees at 7 bases. The CDR3 totals 15 residues. V shed 6 bases, J shed 1 base, and the junction held 8 bases outside the gene matches. The germline V gene has CDR1 SNHLY and CDR2 FYNNEI. The DNA for the CDR3 is TGTGCCAGCAGGGAACAGGGGTCGGGGAACACTGAAGCTTTCTTT. This codes for CASREQGSGNTEAFF.

The rearrangement uses TRBV3-1 (or the pseudogene TRBV3-2) and TRBJ2-7; TRBD1 is a possible D gene (5 bases). The CDR3 has 14 residues. CDR1 and CDR2 from the germline V gene are LGHDT and YNNKEL (reference sequence). V was pared by 1 base and J by 6 bases, with 13 bases between. This CDR3 is CASSQVAGSGEQYF. The CDR3 bases are TGTGCCAGCAGCCAAGTGGCAGGGTCGGGCGAGCAGTACTTC.

The CDR3 is CASSSNVAQTQYF. CDR3 nucleotide sequence: TGTGCCAGCAGCTCAAATGTGGCCCAGACCCAGTACTTC. The gene calls are TRBV7-2 and TRBJ2-5; D is undetermined. Germline assignment: CDR1 SGHTA and CDR2 FQGNSA. The CDR3 has 13 residues. V was cut by 4 bases and J by 6 bases, with 12 bases left in between.

The chain is built from TRBV28 and TRBJ1-5, with a weak D call TRBD1 (5 bases). The germline V gene has CDR1 MDHEN and CDR2 SYDVKM. The length of the CDR3 is 15 residues. V was pared by 1 base and J by 2 bases, with 9 bases between. This chain's CDR3 is CASSLSGGGNQPQHF. CDR3 DNA: TGTGCCAGCAGTTTATCGGGGGGGGGCAATCAGCCCCAGCATTTT. The variable domain in full, with the rest retrieved from reference TRBV28 and TRBJ1-5, is DVKVTQSSRYLVKRTGEKVFLECVQDMDHENMFWYRQDPGLGLRLIYFSYDVKMKEKGDIPEGYSVSREKKERFSLILESASTNQTSMYLCASSLSGGGNQPQHFGDGTRLSIL.

This clone was observed once. This chain uses TRBV5-1 with TRBJ2-7, with unresolved D. The CDR3 runs to 13 residues. Trimming shortened V by 5 bases and J by 0 bases, and 9 bases separated the two germline ends. Germline lookup yields CDR1 SGHRS and CDR2 YFSETQ. CDR3 nucleotides: TGCGCCAGCAGTGCCGGGTTCTCCTACGAGCAGTACTTC. Its translation is CASSAGFSYEQYF.

The chain couples TRBV10-3 to TRBJ1-1, with TRBD1 identical over 11 bases. Trimming took 2 bases from V and 3 from J; bases not matched to a gene: 5. The CDR3 extends over 16 amino acids. CDR1 and CDR2 from the germline V gene are ENHRY and SYGVKD. DNA of the CDR3: TGTGCCATCAGTGAGCCCGGGACAGGGGGTCACACTGAAGCTTTCTTT. Translating it yields CAISEPGTGGHTEAFF.

This clone has a handful of counts. The V call is TRBV4-2, the J call TRBJ1-2; D is perhaps TRBD1 (6 bases). Germline CDR1 is LGHNA and CDR2 is YNFKEQ. The germline V and J ends were trimmed by 3 bases and 1 base, with 12 bases remaining between them. CDR3 length equals 15 residues. The CDR3 sequence: CASSQERQVNYGYTF. CDR3 bases: TGTGCCAGCAGCCAGGAAAGACAGGTTAACTATGGCTACACCTTC.

The chain links TRBV6-5 to TRBJ1-2; possibly TRBD1 for D (5 bases). Per the germline V gene, CDR1 is MNHEY and CDR2 is SVGAGI. The CDR3 extends over 13 amino acids. Trimming removed 2 bases at V and 7 bases at J, with 11 bases between. Here the CDR3 reads CASSYGAALGYTF. For the CDR3, the DNA is TGTGCCAGCAGTTACGGGGCAGCTCTTGGCTACACCTTC.